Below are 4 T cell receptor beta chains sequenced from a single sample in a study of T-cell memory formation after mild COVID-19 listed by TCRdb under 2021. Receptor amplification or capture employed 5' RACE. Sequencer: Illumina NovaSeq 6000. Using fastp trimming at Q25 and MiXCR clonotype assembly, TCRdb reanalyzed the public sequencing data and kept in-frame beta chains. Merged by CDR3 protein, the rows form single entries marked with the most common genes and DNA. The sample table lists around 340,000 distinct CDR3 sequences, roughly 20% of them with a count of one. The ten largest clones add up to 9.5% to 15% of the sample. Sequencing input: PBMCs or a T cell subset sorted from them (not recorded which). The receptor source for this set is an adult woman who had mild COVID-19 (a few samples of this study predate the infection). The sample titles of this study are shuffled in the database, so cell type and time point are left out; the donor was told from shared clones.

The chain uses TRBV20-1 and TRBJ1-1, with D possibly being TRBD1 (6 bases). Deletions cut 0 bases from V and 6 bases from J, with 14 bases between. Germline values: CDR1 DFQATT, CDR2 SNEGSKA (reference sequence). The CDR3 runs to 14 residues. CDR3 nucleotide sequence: TGCAGTGCTAGAGACAGGGGAAGGACGGCTGAAGCTTTCTTT. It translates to CSARDRGRTAEAFF.

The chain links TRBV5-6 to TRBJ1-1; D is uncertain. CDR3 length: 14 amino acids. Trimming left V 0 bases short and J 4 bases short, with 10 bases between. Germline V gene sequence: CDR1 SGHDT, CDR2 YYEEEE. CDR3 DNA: TGTGCCAGCAGCTTGGGGCAGGTCAGCACTGAAGCTTTCTTT. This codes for CASSLGQVSTEAFF.

Here the CDR3 reads CASSQQGSGSADTQYF. The CDR3 nucleotides are TGTGCCAGCAGCCAGCAGGGTAGCGGGAGTGCAGATACGCAGTATTTT. This chain uses TRBV4-2 with TRBJ2-3; TRBD2 aligns across 9 bases. There are 16 residues in the CDR3. Losses at the gene ends were 3 bases for V and 4 bases for J; bases not matched to a gene: 8. Germline V gene lookup returns CDR1 LGHNA and CDR2 YNFKEQ.

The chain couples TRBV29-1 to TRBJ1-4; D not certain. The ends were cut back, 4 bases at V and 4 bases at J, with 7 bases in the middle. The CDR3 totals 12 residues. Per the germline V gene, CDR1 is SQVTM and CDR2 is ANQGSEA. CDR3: CSVVGSNEKLFF. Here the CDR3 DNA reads TGCAGCGTTGTGGGTAGTAATGAAAAACTGTTTTTT.